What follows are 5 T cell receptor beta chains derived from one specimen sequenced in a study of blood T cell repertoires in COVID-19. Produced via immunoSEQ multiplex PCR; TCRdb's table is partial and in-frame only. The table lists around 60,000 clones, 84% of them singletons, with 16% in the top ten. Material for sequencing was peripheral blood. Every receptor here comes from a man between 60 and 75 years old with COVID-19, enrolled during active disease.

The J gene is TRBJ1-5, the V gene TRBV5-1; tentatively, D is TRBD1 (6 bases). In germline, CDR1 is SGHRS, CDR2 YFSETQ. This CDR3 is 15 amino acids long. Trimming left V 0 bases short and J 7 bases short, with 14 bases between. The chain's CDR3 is CASSLGGQTQQPQHF. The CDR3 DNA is TGCGCCAGCAGCTTGGGGGGGCAGACCCAACAGCCCCAGCATTTT.

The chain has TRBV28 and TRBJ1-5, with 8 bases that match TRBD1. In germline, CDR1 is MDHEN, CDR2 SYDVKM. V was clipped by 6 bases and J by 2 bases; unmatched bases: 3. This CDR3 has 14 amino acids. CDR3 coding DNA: TGTGCCAGCAGGTTACAGGGGGGCAATCAGCCCCAGCATTTT. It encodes CASRLQGGNQPQHF.

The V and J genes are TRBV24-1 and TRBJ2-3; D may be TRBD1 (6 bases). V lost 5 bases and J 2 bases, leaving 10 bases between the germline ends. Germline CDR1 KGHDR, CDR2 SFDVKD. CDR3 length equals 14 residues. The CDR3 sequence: CATSAGQPTDTQYF. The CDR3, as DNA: TGTGCCACCAGTGCCGGACAGCCCACAGATACGCAGTATTTT.

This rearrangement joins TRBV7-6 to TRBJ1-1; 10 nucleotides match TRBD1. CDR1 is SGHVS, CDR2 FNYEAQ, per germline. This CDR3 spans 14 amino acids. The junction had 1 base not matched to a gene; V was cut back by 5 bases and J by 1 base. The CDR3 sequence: CASSRDRGNTEAFF. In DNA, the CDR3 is TGTGCCAGCAGCCGGGACAGGGGGAACACTGAAGCTTTCTTT.

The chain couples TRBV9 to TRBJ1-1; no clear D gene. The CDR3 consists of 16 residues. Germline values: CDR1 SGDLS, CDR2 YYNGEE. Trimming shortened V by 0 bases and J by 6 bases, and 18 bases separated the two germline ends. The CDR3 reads CASSVGAQPRIAEAFF. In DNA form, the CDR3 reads TGTGCCAGCAGCGTAGGAGCACAGCCCAGGATCGCTGAAGCTTTCTTT.